These T cell receptor beta chains were read from a single sample in a study of graft-versus-host responses after intestinal transplantation. Their specific antigens are unknown. Data came from immunoSEQ multiplex PCR; TCRdb stores just in-frame clones and leaves some out. The sample lists around 93,000 clones, around nine tenths occurring once. The source was unstimulated CD8+ T cells sorted from spleen or lymph node cells, collected before intestinal transplant. All receptors come from a human donor who received an intestinal transplant. Each CDR3 is given with its conserved first and last residue. The order of the fields is J gene, V gene, D gene, clone size, CDR3 DNA, CDR3 protein. The D gene is left open where the match is weak. Rows give clone size only sometimes, using once, few, many, or a class for an expanded clone.

>TRBJ2-5|TRBV6-5|.|.
TGTGCCAGCAGTCCCGGAGGACATTCCTTATACTTC
CASSPGGHSLYF
>TRBJ2-7|TRBV11-1|.|.
TGTGCCAGCAGCTTAGTATCTATTCCTAATACCTACGAGCAGTACTTC
CASSLVSIPNTYEQYF
>TRBJ2-1|TRBV19|.|.
TGTGCCAGTAGCTCCCCTCTAAGGCTCAATGAGCAGTTCTTC
CASSSPLRLNEQFF
>TRBJ2-7|TRBV5-6|.|.
TGTGCCAGCAGCTTGGCGCCCGGGACGGCCTACGAGCAGTACTTC
CASSLAPGTAYEQYF
>TRBJ2-2|TRBV9|.|.
TGTGCCAGCAGCCTCCGGGACCCCCCTGGGGAGCTGTTTTTT
CASSLRDPPGELFF
>TRBJ2-3|TRBV10-2|.|.
TGCGCCAGCAGTCATGGCACAGATACGCAGTATTTT
CASSHGTDTQYF
>TRBJ2-3|TRBV7-9|TRBD2|.
TGTGCCAGCCACTCCCTAGCGGGGGAAGGGGATACGCAGTATTTT
CASHSLAGEGDTQYF
>TRBJ2-7|TRBV7-9|.|.
TGTGCCAGCAGCTTACCCCCGGCGGGGGCGGACGAGCAGTACTTC
CASSLPPAGADEQYF
>TRBJ2-7|TRBV21-1|.|few
TGTGCCAGCAGCAAAGAGGGCCGTCGGGGCAGCTCCTACGAGCAGTACTTC
CASSKEGRRGSSYEQYF
>TRBJ2-5|TRBV6-6|TRBD2|.
TGTGCCAGCAGGGGGGGGGTCCAAGAGACCCAGTACTTC
CASRGGVQETQYF
>TRBJ2-3|TRBV4-1|TRBD1|.
TGCGCCAGCGGGACAGTCAGCACAGATACGCAGTATTTT
CASGTVSTDTQYF
>TRBJ1-3|TRBV9|.|.
TGTGCCAGCAGCGTAGCCGACGGCGGAAACACCATATATTTT
CASSVADGGNTIYF
>TRBJ2-1|TRBV27|TRBD2|.
TGTGCCAGCAGTCCTATAGCGGGAGGGTACAATGAGCAGTTCTTC
CASSPIAGGYNEQFF
>TRBJ1-1|TRBV6-5|.|.
TGTGCCAGCATCGGACTGGAGAACACTGAAGCTTTCTTT
CASIGLENTEAFF
>TRBJ1-1|TRBV19|TRBD1|.
TGTGCCAGTAGGTTGGTCGGGACAGGGGGCTACACTGAAGCTTTCTTT
CASRLVGTGGYTEAFF
>TRBJ2-5|TRBV9|.|few
TGTGCCAGCAGCGTAGCGGGGGTAGAGACCCAGTACTTC
CASSVAGVETQYF
>TRBJ2-5|TRBV9|TRBD1|.
TGTGCCAGCAGCCTACACGGGACAGTCGCCGATGGGACCCAGTACTTC
CASSLHGTVADGTQYF
>TRBJ1-1|TRBV6-4|TRBD1|.
TGTGCCAGCAGTGAAAAGTCCGGGACAGGCGGCACTGAAGCTTTCTTT
CASSEKSGTGGTEAFF
>TRBJ2-1|TRBV9|.|.
TGTGCCAGCAGCCCCCCCGGCAGCTCCTACAATGAGCAGTTCTTC
CASSPPGSSYNEQFF
>TRBJ2-1|TRBV5-1|.|.
TGCGCCAGCAGCTTGGAAGGGTTTGAGCAGTTCTTC
CASSLEGFEQFF
>TRBJ2-5|TRBV7-2|.|.
TGTGCCAGCAGCTTAGAACTAGCTGCAGAGACCCAGTACTTC
CASSLELAAETQYF
>TRBJ2-1|TRBV6-1|.|.
TGTGCCAGCAGAGACAATGAGCAGTTCTTC
CASRDNEQFF
>TRBJ2-5|TRBV29-1|TRBD2|.
TGCAGCGTTGAAACCGGGGGACTAGTCATCGAGACCCAGTACTTC
CSVETGGLVIETQYF
>TRBJ2-7|TRBV11-2|.|.
TGTGCCAGCCGATCGCCAACCCTCTACGAGCAGTACTTC
CASRSPTLYEQYF
>TRBJ1-4|TRBV12-2|.|.
TGTGCAAGTCGCTTAAGATTAACAACTAATGAAAAACTGTTTTTT
CASRLRLTTNEKLFF
>TRBJ2-2|TRBV9|TRBD2|.
TGTGCCAGCAGCCAGGGACTAGCGGAACCTTACACCGGGGAGCTGTTTTTT
CASSQGLAEPYTGELFF
>TRBJ1-1|TRBV30|.|.
TGTGCCTGGAGTCCAGGGCAAGCTGAAGCTTTCTTT
CAWSPGQAEAFF
>TRBJ1-1|TRBV2|.|.
TGTGCCAGAACTGAAGCTTTCTTT
CARTEAFF
>TRBJ2-3|TRBV9|.|.
TGTGCCAGCAGCGTAGGGGACTCTAGCACAGATACGCAGTATTTT
CASSVGDSSTDTQYF
>TRBJ2-3|TRBV13|.|.
TGTGCCAGCAGCCCCCGAGGGCTTGCTCTAGATACGCAGTATTTT
CASSPRGLALDTQYF
>TRBJ2-7|TRBV6-1|TRBD2|few
TGTGCCAGCAGTGGACTAGCGGTCCAGGTAGGCGAGCAGTACTTC
CASSGLAVQVGEQYF
>TRBJ1-4|TRBV19|TRBD1|few
TGTGCCAGTAGTATCCCAGGGCCCGACACAGGGGGAGATGAAAAACTGTTTTTT
CASSIPGPDTGGDEKLFF
>TRBJ2-1|TRBV27|TRBD2|.
TGTGCCAGCAGTTTTTCTAGCGGAACCGCTGCCAATGAGCAGTTCTTC
CASSFSSGTAANEQFF
>TRBJ2-7|TRBV9|TRBD2|.
TGTGCCAGCAGCTTCGGGACTAGCGGGGTTCCGCAGTACTTC
CASSFGTSGVPQYF
>TRBJ2-3|TRBV7-3|TRBD1|.
TGTGCCAGCAGCGCCTGGGACAGGGAAACAGATACGCAGTATTTT
CASSAWDRETDTQYF